In its sample, the clone carrying this TCR beta chain was seen many times. Its specificity is not known. This record comes from a study of CD8 T cells in ankylosing spondylitis. Study results and caveats: One TCR beta motif, made up of fewer than 10 highly homologous variants, appeared characteristic of ankylosing spondylitis blood.

TCRdb recomputed calls from the 5' RACE reads with MiXCR, one row per CDR3 protein. The repertoire consists of around 88,000 distinct CDR3 sequences, with 8.5% to 9% occurring once and the leading ten covering 4.5% to 5.5%. The trim removed 4 bases at V and 5 bases at J, leaving 9 bases unmatched. The CDR3 consists of 15 residues. The germline V gene encodes CDR1 LGHDT and CDR2 YNNKEL (reference sequence). The receptor was derived from a male donor with ankylosing spondylitis or in good health (not recorded which). The chain joins TRBV3-1 to TRBJ2-5, with 8 bases identical to TRBD2. Sequenced sample: blood, either unsorted or a sorted T cell fraction (not recorded which). For the CDR3, the DNA is TGTGCCAGCAGCCTCGGACTAGCTGGGCAGGAGACCCAGTACTTC. Protein product: CASSLGLAGQETQYF.